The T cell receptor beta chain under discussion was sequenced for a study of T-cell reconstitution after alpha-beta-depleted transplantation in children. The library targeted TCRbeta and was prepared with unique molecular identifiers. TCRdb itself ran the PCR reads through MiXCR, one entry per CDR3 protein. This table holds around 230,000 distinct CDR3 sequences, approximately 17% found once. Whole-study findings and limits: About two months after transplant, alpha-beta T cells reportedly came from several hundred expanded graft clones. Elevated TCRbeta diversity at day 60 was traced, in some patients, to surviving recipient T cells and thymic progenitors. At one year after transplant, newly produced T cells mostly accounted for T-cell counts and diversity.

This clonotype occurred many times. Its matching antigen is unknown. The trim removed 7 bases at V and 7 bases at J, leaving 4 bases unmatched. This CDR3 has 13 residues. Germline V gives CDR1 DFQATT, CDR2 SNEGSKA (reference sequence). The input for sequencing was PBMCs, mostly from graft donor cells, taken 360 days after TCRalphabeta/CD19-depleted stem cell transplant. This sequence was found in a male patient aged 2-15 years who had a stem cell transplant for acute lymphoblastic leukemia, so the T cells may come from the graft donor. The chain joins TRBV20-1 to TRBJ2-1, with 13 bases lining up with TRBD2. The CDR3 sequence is CSVRTSGRNEQFF. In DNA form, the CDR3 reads TGCAGTGTCCGGACTAGCGGGAGAAATGAGCAGTTCTTC.